One sample yielded the 4 T cell receptor beta chains listed below, sequenced in a study of T-cell memory formation after mild COVID-19. TCRdb fed the 5' RACE reads into MiXCR, producing one record per CDR3 protein. The sample records a few hundred thousand distinct CDR3 sequences, around 19% being singletons. The sample consisted of PBMCs or a T cell subset sorted from them (not recorded which). The receptors were sampled from a man younger than 30 who had mild COVID-19 (a few samples of this study predate the infection). Cell type and time point are not known.

The genes are TRBV7-2 and TRBJ2-1, with 7 bases fitting TRBD2. Germline-derived CDR1 and CDR2 are SGHTA and FQGNSA. V dropped 5 bases and J dropped 2; count of bases not matched to a gene: 3. The CDR3 sequence is 14 residues long. The CDR3 region is CASSRSGAYNEQFF. The CDR3 nucleotides are TGTGCCAGCAGCCGAAGCGGGGCCTACAATGAGCAGTTCTTC.

The chain is built from TRBV12-3 or TRBV12-4 and TRBJ1-2; 8 nucleotides line up with TRBD1. This CDR3 is built from 15 residues. V dropped 3 bases and J dropped 2; count of bases not matched to a gene: 5. The CDR3 DNA reads as TGTGCCAGCAGTTTCGACAGGGGCGGAAACTATGGCTACACCTTC. Amino acids: CASSFDRGGNYGYTF.

The V gene is TRBV4-2, the J gene TRBJ2-7, with 7 bases identical to TRBD2. The CDR3 consists of 14 residues. The germline gives CDR1 LGHNA, CDR2 YNFKEQ. The V segment lost 1 base and the J segment 3 bases; nucleotides outside the gene matches: 3. CDR3 amino acids: CASSQGGGGYEQYF. The CDR3 DNA sequence: TGTGCCAGCAGCCAAGGTGGGGGGGGCTACGAGCAGTACTTC.

The chain recombines TRBV7-9 with TRBJ1-6; D ambiguous. CDR1 SEHNR and CDR2 FQNEAQ come from the germline V gene (reference sequence). Trimming cost V 4 bases and J 10 bases, with 8 bases left between them. The CDR3 is made up of 12 amino acids. The CDR3 nucleotides are TGTGCCAGCAGCTCGCAGGTCTCACCCCTCCACTTT. This translates into CASSSQVSPLHF. The complete variable domain, with remaining parts taken from reference TRBV7-9 and TRBJ1-6, reads DTGVSQNPRHKITKRGQNVTFRCDPISEHNRLYWYRQTLGQGPEFLTYFQNEAQLEKSRLLSDRFSAERPKGSFSTLEIQRTEQGDSAMYLCASSSQVSPLHFGNGTRLTVT.